Sequencing of this T cell receptor (beta chain) was carried out in a study of blood T cell repertoires in COVID-19. Across the whole study: Samples of COVID-19 (acute and convalescent) were obtained from the United States, Italy and Spain. Sample material is recorded as cDNA or gDNA derived from T cells, B-cell-depleted T cells, or PBMCs.

As processed by the authors: Estimation of nucleated cell counts relied on the amplification of reference gene primers. The assay was immunoSEQ multiplex PCR, and TCRdb's table has in-frame clones only and misses some. The V and J calls and clone size were taken over from that table, and D and trimming were inferred from the DNA. The table includes fewer than 200,000 clones, approximately 84% detected once. V gave up 0 bases and J gave up 9 bases, with 10 bases separating them. This CDR3 comprises 13 residues. CDR1 and CDR2 from the germline V gene are SGDLS and YYNGEE. The sequenced sample consisted of peripheral blood. The chain carries TRBV9 and TRBJ2-1, with D possibly being TRBD2 (5 bases). The sequence was collected from a man aged 40-50 years who had recovered from COVID-19. The CDR3 sequence: CASSVDGRGEQFF. DNA of the CDR3: TGTGCCAGCAGCGTAGATGGGAGAGGTGAGCAGTTCTTC.